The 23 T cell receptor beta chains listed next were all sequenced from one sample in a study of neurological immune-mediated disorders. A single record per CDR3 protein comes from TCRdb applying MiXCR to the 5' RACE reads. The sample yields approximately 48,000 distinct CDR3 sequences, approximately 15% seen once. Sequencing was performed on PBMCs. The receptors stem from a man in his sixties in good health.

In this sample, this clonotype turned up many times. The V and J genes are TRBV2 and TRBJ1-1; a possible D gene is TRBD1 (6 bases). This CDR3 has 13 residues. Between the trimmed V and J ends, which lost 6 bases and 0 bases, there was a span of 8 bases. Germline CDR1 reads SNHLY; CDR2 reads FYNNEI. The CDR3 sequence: CASRQGLNTEAFF. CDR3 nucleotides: TGTGCCAGCAGACAGGGATTGAACACTGAAGCTTTCTTT.

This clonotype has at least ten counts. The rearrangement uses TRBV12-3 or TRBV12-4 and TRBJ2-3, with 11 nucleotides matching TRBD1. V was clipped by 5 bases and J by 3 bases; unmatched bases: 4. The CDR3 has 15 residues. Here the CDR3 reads CASSPGTGGTDTQYF. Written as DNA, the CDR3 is TGTGCCAGCAGTCCCGGGACAGGGGGTACAGATACGCAGTATTTT.

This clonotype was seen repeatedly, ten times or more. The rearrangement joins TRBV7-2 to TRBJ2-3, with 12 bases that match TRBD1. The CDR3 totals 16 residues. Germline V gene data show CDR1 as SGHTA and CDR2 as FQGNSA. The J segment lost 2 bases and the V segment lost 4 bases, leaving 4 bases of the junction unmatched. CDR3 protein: CASSWDRGLPTDTQYF. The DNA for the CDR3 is TGTGCCAGCAGCTGGGACAGGGGGCTACCCACAGATACGCAGTATTTT. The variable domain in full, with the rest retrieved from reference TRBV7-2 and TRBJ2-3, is GAGVSQSPSNKVTEKGKDVELRCDPISGHTALYWYRQSLGQGLEFLIYFQGNSAPDKSGLPSDRFSAERTGGSVSTLTIQRTQQEDSAVYLCASSWDRGLPTDTQYFGPGTRLTVL.

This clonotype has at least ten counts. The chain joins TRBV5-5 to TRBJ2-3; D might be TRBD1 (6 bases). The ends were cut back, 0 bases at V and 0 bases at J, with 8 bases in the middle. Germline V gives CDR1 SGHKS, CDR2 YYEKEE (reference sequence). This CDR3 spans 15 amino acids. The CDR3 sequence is CASSLATGSTDTQYF. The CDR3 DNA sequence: TGTGCCAGCAGCTTGGCAACAGGGAGCACAGATACGCAGTATTTT.

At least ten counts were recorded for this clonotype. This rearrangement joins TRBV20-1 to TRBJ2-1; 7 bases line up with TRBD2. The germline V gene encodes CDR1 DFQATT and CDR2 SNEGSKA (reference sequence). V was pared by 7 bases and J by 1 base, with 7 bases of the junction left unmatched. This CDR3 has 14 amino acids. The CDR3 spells CSVPSSGSYNEQFF. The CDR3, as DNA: TGCAGTGTCCCATCTAGCGGTTCCTACAATGAGCAGTTCTTC.

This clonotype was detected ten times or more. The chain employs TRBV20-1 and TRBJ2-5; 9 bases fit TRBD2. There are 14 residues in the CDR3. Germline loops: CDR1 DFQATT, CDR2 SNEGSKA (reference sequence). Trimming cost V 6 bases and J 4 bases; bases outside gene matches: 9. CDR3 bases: TGCAGTGCCATTTTAGCGGGAGTTAGAGAGACCCAGTACTTC. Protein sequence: CSAILAGVRETQYF.

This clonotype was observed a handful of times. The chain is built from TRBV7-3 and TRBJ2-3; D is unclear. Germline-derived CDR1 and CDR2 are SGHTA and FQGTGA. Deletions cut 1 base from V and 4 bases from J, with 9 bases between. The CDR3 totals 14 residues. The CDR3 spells CASSLNPTADTQYF. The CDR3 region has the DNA TGTGCCAGCAGCTTAAACCCAACGGCAGATACGCAGTATTTT.

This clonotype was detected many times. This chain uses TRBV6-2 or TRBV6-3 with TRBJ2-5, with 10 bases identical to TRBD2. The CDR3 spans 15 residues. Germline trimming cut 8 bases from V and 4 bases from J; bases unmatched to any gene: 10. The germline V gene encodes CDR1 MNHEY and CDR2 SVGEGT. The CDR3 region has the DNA TGTGCCAGCTCGGCTAGCGGGAGAGTGAGAGAGACCCAGTACTTC. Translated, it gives CASSASGRVRETQYF.

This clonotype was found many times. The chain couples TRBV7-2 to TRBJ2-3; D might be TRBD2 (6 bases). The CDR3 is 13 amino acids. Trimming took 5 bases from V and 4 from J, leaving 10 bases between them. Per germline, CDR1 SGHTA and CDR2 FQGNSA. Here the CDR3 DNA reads TGTGCCAGCAGCCCTAGCGTTTCAGATACGCAGTATTTT. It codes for CASSPSVSDTQYF. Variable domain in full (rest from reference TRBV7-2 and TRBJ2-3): GAGVSQSPSNKVTEKGKDVELRCDPISGHTALYWYRQSLGQGLEFLIYFQGNSAPDKSGLPSDRFSAERTGGSVSTLTIQRTQQEDSAVYLCASSPSVSDTQYFGPGTRLTVL.

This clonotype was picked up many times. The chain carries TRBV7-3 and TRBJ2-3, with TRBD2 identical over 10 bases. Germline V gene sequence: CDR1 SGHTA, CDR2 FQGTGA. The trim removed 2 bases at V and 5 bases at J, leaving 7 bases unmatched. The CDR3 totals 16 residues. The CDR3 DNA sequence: TGTGCCAGCAGCTTACAAGCGGGAGGGCCGGTAGATACGCAGTATTTT. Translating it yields CASSLQAGGPVDTQYF.

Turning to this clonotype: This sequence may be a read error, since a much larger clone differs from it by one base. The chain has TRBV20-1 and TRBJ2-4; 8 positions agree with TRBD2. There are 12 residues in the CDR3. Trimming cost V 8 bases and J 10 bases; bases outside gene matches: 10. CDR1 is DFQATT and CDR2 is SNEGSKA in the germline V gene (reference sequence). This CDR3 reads CSTYSAGVIQYF. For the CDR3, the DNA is TGCAGTACCTATTCAGCGGGAGTTATTCAGTACTTC.

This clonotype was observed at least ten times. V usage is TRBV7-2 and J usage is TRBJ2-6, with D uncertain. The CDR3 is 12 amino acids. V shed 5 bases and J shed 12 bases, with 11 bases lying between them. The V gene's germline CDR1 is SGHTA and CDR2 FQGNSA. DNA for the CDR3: TGTGCCAGCAGCCCGTTCGGGCGCGTCCTGACTTTC. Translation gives CASSPFGRVLTF.

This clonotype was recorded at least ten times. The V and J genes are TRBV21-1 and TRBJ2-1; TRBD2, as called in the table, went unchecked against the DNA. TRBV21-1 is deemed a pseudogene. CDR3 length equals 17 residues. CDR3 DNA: TGTGCCAGCAGCAAAGGTTGTAGGCTAGTGAGGCGGGATGAGCAGTTCTTC. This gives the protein CASSKGCRLVRRDEQFF.

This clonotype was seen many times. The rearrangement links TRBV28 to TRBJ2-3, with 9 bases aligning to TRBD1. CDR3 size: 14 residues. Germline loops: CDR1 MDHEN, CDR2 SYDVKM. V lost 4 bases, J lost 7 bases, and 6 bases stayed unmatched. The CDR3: CASSSGTGLNTQYF. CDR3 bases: TGTGCCAGCAGTTCCGGGACAGGGTTAAATACGCAGTATTTT.

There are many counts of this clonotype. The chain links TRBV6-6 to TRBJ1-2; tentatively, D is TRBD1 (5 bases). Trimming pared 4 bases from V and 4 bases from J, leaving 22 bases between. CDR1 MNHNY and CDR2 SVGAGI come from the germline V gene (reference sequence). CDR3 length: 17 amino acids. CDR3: CASSSRSGPTQIYGYTF. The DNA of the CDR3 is TGTGCCAGCAGTTCCCGGTCAGGGCCCACTCAAATCTATGGCTACACCTTC.

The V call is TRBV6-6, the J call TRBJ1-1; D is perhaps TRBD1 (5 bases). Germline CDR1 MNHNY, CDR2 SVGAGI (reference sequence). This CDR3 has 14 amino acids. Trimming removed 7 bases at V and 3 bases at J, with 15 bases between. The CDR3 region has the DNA TGTGCCAGCACCCCCCCAGGGAAGGACACTGAAGCTTTCTTT. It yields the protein CASTPPGKDTEAFF.

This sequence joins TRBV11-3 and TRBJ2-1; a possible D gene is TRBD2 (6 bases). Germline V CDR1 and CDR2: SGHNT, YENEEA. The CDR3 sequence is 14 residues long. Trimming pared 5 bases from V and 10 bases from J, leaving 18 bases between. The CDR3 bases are TGTGCCAGCAGCACCCTAGCGTCGGAGTCCGAGCAGTTCTTC. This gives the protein CASSTLASESEQFF.

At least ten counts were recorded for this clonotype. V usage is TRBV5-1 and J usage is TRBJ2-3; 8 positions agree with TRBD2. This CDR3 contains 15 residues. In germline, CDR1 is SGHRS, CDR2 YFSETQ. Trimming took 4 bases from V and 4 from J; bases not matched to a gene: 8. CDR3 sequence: CASSEGLVVADTQYF. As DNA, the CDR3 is TGCGCCAGCAGCGAGGGACTAGTCGTCGCAGATACGCAGTATTTT.

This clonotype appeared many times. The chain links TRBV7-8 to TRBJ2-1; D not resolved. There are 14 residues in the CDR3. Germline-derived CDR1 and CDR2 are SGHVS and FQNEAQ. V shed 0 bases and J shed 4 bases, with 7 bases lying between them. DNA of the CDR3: TGTGCCAGCAGCTTAGCCTACGAGTACAATGAGCAGTTCTTC. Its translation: CASSLAYEYNEQFF.

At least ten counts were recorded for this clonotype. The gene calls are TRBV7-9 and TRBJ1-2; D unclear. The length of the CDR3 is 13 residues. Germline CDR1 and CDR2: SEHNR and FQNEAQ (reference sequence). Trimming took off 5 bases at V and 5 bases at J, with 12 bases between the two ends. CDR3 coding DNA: TGTGCCAGCAGCGTAGTCGCGAATTATGGCTACACCTTC. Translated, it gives CASSVVANYGYTF.

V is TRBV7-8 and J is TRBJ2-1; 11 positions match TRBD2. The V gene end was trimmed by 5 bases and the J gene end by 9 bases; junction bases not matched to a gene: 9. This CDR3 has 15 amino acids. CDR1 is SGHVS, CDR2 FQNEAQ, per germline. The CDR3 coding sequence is TGTGCCAGCAGCGCCGGGACTAGCGGCCTGGGTGAGCAGTTCTTC. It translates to CASSAGTSGLGEQFF.

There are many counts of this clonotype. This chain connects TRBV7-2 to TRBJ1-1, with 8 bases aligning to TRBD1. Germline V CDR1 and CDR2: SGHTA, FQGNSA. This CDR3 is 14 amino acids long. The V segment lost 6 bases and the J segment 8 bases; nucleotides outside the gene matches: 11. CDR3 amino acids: CASSTGGQVSEAFF. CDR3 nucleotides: TGTGCCAGCAGTACCGGGGGACAGGTTTCCGAAGCTTTCTTT.

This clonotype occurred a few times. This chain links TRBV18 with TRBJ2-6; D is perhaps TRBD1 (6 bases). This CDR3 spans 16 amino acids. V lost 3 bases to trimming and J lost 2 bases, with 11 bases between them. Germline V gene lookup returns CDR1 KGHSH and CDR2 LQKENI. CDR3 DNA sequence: TGTGCCAGCTCACCCGAAACAGGGACTGGGGCCAACGTCCTGACTTTC. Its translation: CASSPETGTGANVLTF.